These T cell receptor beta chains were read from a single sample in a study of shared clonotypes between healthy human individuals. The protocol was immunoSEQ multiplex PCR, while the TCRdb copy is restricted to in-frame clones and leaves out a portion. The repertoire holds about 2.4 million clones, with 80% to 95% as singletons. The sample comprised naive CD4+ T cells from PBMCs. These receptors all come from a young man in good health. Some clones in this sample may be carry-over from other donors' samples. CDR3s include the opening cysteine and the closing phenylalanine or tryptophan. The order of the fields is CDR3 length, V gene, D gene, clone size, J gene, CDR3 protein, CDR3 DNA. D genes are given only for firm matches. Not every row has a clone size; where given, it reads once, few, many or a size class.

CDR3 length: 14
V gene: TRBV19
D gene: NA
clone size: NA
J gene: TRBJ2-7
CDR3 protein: CASSIRGQGYEQYF
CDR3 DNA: TGTGCCAGTAGTATACGGGGGCAAGGCTACGAGCAGTACTTC

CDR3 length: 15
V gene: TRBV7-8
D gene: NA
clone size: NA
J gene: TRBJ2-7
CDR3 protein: CASRRTGTSFYEQYF
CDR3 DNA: TGTGCCAGCAGGCGTACCGGGACTTCCTTCTACGAGCAGTACTTC

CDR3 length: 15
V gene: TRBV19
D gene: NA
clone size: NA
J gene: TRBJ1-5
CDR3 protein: CASSSFRVSNQPQHF
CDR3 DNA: TGTGCCAGTAGTAGTTTTAGGGTAAGCAATCAGCCCCAGCATTTT

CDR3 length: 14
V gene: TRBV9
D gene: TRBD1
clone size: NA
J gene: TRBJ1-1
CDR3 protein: CASSGDRGNTEAFF
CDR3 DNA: TGTGCCAGCAGCGGAGACAGGGGGAACACTGAAGCTTTCTTT

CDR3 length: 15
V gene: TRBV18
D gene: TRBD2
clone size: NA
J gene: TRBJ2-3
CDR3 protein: CASSPAGGPGDTQYF
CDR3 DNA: TGTGCCAGCTCACCAGCGGGAGGGCCTGGGGATACGCAGTATTTT

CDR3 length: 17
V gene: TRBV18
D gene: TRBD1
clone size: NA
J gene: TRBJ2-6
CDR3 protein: CASSSQGLPSGANVLTF
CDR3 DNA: TGTGCCAGCTCCTCACAGGGGTTGCCCTCTGGGGCCAACGTCCTGACTTTC

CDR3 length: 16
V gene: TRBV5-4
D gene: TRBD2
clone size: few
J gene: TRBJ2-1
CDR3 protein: CASSLGSSGYGYEQFF
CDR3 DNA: TGTGCCAGCAGCTTGGGGTCTAGCGGGTATGGATATGAGCAGTTCTTC

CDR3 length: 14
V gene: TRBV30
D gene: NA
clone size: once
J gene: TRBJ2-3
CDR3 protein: CAWSVLAVTDTQYF
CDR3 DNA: TGTGCCTGGAGTGTACTGGCGGTCACAGATACGCAGTATTTT

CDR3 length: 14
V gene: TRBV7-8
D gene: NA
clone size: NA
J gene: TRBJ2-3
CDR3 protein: CASSTDRGTDTQYF
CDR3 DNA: TGTGCCAGCAGCACAGACAGAGGCACAGATACGCAGTATTTT

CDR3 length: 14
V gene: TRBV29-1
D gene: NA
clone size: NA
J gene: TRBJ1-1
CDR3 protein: CSVDRALMNTEAFF
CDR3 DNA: TGCAGCGTTGATAGGGCCCTCATGAACACTGAAGCTTTCTTT

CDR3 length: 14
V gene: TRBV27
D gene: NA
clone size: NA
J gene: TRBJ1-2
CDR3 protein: CASSLRGWDYGYTF
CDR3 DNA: TGTGCCAGCAGTCTCCGGGGCTGGGACTATGGCTACACCTTC

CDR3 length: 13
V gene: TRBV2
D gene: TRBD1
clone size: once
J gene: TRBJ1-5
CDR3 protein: CASRMTGYQPQHF
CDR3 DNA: TGTGCCAGCAGGATGACAGGGTATCAGCCCCAGCATTTT

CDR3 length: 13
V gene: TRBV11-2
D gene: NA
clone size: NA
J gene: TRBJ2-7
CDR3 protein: CASSLAATYEQYF
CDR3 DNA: TGTGCCAGCAGCTTAGCGGCCACCTACGAGCAGTACTTC

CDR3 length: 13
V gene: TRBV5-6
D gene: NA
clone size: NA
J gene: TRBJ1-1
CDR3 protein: CASSLFGNTEAFF
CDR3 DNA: TGTGCCAGCAGCTTGTTCGGTAACACTGAAGCTTTCTTT

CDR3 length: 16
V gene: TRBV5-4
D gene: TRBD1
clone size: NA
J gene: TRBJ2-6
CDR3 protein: CASRAGQGPGANVLTF
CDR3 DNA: TGTGCCAGCAGGGCTGGACAGGGGCCCGGGGCCAACGTCCTGACTTTC

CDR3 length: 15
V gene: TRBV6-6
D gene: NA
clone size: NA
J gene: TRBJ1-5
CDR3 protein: CASSRGRGGNQPQHF
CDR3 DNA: TGTGCCAGCAGCCGAGGGAGGGGCGGCAATCAGCCCCAGCATTTT

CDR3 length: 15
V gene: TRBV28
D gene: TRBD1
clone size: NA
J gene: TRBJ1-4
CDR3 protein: CASSLSTGVREKLFF
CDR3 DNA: TGTGCCAGCAGTTTATCGACAGGGGTTCGGGAAAAACTGTTTTTT

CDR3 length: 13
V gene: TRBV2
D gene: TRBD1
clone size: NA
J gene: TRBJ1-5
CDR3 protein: CASKGTGEQPQHF
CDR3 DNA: TGTGCCAGCAAGGGGACAGGGGAACAGCCCCAGCATTTT